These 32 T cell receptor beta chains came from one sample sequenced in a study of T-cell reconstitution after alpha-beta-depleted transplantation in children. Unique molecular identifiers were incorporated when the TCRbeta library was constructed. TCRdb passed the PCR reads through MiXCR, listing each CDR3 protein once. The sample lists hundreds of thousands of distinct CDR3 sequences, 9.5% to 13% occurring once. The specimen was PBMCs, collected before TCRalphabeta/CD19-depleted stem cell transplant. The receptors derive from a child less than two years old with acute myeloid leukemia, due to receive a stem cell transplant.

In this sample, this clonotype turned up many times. CDR3 sequence: CSAQKKMNTEAFF. CDR3 coding DNA: TGCAGTGCTCAGAAGAAAATGAACACTGAAGCTTTCTTT. The V and J genes are TRBV20-1 and TRBJ1-1; D gene ambiguous. Germline V lookup: CDR1 DFQATT, CDR2 SNEGSKA (reference sequence). The CDR3 length is 13 residues. V was clipped by 5 bases and J by 0 bases, with 10 bases between them.

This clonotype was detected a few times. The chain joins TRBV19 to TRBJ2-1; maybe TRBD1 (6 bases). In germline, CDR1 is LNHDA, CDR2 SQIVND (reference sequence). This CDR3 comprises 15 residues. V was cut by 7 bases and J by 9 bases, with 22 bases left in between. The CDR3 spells CASTSPRDISSEQFF. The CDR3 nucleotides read TGTGCCAGTACCTCCCCCCGGGACATATCGAGTGAGCAGTTCTTC.

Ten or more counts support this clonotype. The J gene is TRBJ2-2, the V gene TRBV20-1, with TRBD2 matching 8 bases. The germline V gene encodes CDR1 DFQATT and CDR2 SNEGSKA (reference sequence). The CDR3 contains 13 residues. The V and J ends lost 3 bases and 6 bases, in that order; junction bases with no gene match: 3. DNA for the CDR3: TGCAGTGCTAGCGGGGGGGCCGCCGGGGAGCTGTTTTTT. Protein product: CSASGGAAGELFF.

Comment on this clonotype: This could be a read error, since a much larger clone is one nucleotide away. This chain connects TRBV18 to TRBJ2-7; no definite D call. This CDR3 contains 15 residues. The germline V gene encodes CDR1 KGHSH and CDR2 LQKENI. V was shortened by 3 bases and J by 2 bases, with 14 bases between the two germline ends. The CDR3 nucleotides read TGTGCCAGCTCACCGACGGACGGGCGAACCTACGAGCAGTACTTC. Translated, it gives CASSPTDGRTYEQYF.

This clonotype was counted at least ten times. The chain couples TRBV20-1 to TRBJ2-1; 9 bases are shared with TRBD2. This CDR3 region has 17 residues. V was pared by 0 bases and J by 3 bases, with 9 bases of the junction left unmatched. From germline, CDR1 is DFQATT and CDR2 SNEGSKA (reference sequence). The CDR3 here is CSARDQAGLAIYNEQFF. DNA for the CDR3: TGCAGTGCTAGAGATCAGGCGGGACTAGCCATCTACAATGAGCAGTTCTTC.

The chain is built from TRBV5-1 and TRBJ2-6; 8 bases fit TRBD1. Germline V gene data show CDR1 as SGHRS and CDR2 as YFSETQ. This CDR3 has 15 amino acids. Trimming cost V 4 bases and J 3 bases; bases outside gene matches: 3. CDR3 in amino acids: CASSPTGGGANVLTF. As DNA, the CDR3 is TGCGCCAGCAGCCCCACAGGGGGTGGGGCCAACGTCCTGACTTTC.

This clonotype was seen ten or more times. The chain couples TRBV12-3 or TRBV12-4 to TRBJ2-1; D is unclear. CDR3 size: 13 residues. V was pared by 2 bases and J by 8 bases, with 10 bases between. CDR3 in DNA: TGTGCCAGCAGTTTAAATTTGTCCTATGAGCAGTTCTTC. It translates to CASSLNLSYEQFF.

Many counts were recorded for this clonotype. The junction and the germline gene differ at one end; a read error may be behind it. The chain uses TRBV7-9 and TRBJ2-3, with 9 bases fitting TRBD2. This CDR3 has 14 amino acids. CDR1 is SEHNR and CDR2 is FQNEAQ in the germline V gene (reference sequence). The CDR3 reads CASSVAGVGDTQYF. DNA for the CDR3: TGTGCCAGCAGCGTAGCGGGAGTTGGAGATACGCAGTATTTT.

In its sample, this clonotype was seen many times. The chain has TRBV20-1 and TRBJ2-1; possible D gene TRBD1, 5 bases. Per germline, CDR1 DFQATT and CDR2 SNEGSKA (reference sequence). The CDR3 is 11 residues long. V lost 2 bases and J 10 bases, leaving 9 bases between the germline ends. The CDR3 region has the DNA TGCAGTGCTAGACCAGGGTACGAGCAGTTCTTC. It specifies CSARPGYEQFF.

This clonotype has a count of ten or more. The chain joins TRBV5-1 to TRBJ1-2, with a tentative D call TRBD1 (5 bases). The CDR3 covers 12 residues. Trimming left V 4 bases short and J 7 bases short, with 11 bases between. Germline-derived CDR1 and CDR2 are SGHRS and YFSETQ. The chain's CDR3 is CASSLGRGGYTF. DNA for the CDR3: TGCGCCAGCAGCCTCGGGAGGGGTGGCTACACCTTC.

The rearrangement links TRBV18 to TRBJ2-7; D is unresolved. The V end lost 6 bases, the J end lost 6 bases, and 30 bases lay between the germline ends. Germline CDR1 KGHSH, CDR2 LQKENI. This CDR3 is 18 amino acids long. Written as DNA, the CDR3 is TGTGCCAGCTCCCCCCGGACCTCCTTAAACTGGATGGTCTCCGAGCAGTACTTC. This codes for CASSPRTSLNWMVSEQYF. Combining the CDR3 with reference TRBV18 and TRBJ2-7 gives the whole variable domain NAGVMQNPRHLVRRRGQEARLRCSPMKGHSHVYWYRQLPEEGLKFMVYLQKENIIDESGMPKERFSAEFPKEGPSILRIQQVVRGDSAAYFCASSPRTSLNWMVSEQYFGPGTRLTVT.

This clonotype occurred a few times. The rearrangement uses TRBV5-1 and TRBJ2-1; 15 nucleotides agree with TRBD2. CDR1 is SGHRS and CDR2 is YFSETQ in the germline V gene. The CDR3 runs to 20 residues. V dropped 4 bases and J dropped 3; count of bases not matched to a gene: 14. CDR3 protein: CASSKTNGLAGGALYNEQFF. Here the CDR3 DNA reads TGCGCCAGCAGCAAAACTAACGGACTAGCGGGAGGGGCCCTCTACAATGAGCAGTTCTTC.

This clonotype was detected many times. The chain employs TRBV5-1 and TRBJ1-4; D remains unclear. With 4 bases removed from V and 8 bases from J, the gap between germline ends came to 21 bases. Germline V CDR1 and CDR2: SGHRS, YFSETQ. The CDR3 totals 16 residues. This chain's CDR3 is CASSNEVLTPGEKLFF. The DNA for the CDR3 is TGCGCCAGCAGCAACGAAGTCTTGACCCCGGGGGAAAAACTGTTTTTT.

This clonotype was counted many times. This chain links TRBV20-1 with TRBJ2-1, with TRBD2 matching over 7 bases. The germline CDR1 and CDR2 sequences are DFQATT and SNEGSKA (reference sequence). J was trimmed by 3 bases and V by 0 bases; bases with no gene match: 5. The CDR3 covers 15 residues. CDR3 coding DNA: TGCAGTGCTAGAGATGGAGCGGGGAACTACAATGAGCAGTTCTTC. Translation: CSARDGAGNYNEQFF.

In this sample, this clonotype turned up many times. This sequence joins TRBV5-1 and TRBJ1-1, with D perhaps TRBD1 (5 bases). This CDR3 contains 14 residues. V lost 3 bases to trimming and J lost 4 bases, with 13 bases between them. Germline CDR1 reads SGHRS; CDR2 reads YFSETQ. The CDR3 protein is CASSWDAGGTEAFF. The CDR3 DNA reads TGCGCCAGCAGCTGGGACGCGGGAGGCACTGAAGCTTTCTTT. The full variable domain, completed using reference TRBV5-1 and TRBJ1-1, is KAGVTQTPRYLIKTRGQQVTLSCSPISGHRSVSWYQQTPGQGLQFLFEYFSETQRNKGNFPGRFSGRQFSNSRSEMNVSTLELGDSALYLCASSWDAGGTEAFFGQGTRLTVV.

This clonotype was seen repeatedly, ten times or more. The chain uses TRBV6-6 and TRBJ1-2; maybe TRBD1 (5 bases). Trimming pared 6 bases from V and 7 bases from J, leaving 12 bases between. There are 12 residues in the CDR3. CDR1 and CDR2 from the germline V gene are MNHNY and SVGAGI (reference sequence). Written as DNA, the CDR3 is TGTGCCAGCAGGACGGACATTTTTGGCTACACCTTC. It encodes CASRTDIFGYTF.

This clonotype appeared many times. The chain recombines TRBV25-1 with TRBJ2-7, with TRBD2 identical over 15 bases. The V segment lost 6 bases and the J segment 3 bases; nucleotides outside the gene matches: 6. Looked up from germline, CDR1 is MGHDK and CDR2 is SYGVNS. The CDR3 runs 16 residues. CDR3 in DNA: TGTGCCAGCAGCGGACTAGCGGGAGGGATGAACTACGAGCAGTACTTC. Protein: CASSGLAGGMNYEQYF.

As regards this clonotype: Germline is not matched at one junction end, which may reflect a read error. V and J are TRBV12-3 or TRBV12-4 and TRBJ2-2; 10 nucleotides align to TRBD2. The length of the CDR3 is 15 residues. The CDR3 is CTSSRASGSSGELFF. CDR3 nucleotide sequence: TGTACCAGCAGTAGGGCTAGCGGGAGTTCCGGCGAGCTGTTTTTT.

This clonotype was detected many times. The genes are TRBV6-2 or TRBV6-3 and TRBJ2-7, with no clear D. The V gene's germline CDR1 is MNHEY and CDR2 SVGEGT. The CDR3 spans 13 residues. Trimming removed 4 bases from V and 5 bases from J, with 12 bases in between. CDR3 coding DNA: TGTGCCAGCAGTTTGCAGGATCAGCACGAGCAGTACTTC. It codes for CASSLQDQHEQYF.

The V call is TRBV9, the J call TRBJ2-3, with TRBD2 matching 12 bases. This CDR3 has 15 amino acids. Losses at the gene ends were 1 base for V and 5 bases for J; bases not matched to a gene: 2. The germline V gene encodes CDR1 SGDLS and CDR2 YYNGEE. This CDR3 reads CASSVRGLAGDTQYF. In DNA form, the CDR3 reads TGTGCCAGCAGCGTAAGGGGACTAGCGGGAGATACGCAGTATTTT.

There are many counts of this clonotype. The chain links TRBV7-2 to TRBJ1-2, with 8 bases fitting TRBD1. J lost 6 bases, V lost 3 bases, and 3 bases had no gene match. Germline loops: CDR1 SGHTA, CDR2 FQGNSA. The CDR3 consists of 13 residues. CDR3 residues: CASSFYRGDGYTF. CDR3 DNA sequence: TGTGCCAGCAGCTTCTACAGGGGGGATGGCTACACCTTC.

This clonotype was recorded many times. In nucleotides, the CDR3 is TGTGCCAGCAGTGAACTTGGGACTCCGGATAATTCACCCCTCCACTTT. Its translation is CASSELGTPDNSPLHF. The gene calls are TRBV6-1 and TRBJ1-6; possibly TRBD1 for D (5 bases). V lost 2 bases to trimming and J lost 5 bases, with 13 bases between them. Germline V gives CDR1 MNHNS, CDR2 SASEGT. The CDR3 sequence is 16 residues long.

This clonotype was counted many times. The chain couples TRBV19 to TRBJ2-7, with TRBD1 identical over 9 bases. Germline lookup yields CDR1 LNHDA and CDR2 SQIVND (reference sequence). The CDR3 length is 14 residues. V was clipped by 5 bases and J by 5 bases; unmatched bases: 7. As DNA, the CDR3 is TGTGCCAGTAGTGCGGGACAGGGCTGGGACGAGCAGTACTTC. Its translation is CASSAGQGWDEQYF.

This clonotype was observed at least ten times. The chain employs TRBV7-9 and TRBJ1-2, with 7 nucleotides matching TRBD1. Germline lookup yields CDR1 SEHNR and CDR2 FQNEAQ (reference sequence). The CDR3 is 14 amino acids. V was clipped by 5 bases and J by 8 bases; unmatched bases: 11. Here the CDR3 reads CASSTTPTGSGYTF. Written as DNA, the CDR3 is TGTGCCAGCAGCACTACCCCGACAGGGTCAGGCTACACCTTC.

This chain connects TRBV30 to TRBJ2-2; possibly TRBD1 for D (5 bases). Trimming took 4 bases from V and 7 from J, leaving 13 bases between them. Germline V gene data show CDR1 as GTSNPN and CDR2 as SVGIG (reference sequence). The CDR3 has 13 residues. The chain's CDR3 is CAWMWGESGELFF. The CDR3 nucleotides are TGTGCCTGGATGTGGGGCGAGAGCGGGGAGCTGTTTTTT.

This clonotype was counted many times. The CDR3 DNA sequence: TGCAGTGCCGACAGGACGTACAATGAGCAGTTCTTC. It codes for CSADRTYNEQFF. The rearrangement joins TRBV20-1 to TRBJ2-1, with D possibly being TRBD1 (6 bases). Germline V CDR1 and CDR2: DFQATT, SNEGSKA (reference sequence). The V end was cut by 6 bases, the J end by 4 bases, with 10 bases between. This CDR3 region has 12 residues.

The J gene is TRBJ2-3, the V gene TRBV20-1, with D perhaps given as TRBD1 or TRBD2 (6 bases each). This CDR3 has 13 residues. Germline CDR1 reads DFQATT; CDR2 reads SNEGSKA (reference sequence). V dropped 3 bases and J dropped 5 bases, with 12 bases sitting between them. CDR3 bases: TGCAGTGCTAGTTGGGGGCGGGAAGATACGCAGTATTTT. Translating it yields CSASWGREDTQYF.

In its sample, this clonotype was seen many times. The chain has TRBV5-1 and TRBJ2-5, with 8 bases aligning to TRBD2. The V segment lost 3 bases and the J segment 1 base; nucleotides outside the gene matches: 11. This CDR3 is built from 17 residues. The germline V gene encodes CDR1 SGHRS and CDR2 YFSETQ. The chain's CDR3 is CASSSTVLAGSQETQYF. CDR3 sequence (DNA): TGCGCCAGCAGCTCGACCGTATTAGCGGGGAGCCAAGAGACCCAGTACTTC.

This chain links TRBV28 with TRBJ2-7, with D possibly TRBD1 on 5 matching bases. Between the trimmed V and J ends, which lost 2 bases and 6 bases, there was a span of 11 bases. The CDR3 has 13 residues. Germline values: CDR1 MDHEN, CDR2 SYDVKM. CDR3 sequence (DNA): TGTGCCAGCAGTTTAGTAGGGGTAGGCGAGCAGTACTTC. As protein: CASSLVGVGEQYF.

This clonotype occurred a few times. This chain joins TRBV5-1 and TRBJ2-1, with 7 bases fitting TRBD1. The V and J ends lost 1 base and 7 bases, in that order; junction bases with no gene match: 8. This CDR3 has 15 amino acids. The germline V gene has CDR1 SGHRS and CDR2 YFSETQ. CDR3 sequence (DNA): TGCGCCAGCAGCTTGATGGACAGGTCGTGGAATGAGCAGTTCTTC. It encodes CASSLMDRSWNEQFF. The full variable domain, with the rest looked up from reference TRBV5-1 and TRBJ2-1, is KAGVTQTPRYLIKTRGQQVTLSCSPISGHRSVSWYQQTPGQGLQFLFEYFSETQRNKGNFPGRFSGRQFSNSRSEMNVSTLELGDSALYLCASSLMDRSWNEQFFGPGTRLTVL.

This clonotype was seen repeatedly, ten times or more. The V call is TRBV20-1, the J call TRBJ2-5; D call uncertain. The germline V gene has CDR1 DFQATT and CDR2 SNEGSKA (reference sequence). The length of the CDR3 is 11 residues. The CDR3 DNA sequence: TGCAGCCAACGGAACCGGGAGACCCAGTACTTC. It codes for CSQRNRETQYF.

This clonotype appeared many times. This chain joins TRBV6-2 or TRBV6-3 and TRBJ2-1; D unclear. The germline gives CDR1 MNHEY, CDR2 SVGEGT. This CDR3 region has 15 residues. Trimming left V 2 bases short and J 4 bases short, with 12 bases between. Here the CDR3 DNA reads TGTGCCAGCAGTTACGGAAAAAAAAGTTACAATGAGCAGTTCTTC. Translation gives CASSYGKKSYNEQFF.